The source of this TCR beta chain is a study of persistence of HIV-infected CD4 T cells. Sequencing used immunoSEQ version 4 in survey mode. Here immunoSEQ multiplex PCR was the method, and the copy in TCRdb shows in-frame clones only, minus some. The table lists about 37,000 clones, roughly 87% of them singletons, with about 1.3% in the top ten. On this clone itself: The antigen remains undetermined.

Cells were stimulated nonspecifically with anti-CD3/anti-CD28 magnetic beads. CD4+ T cells upregulating both CD40 ligand and CD69 were sorted as responding cells. Donors were HIV-1-infected adults who began suppressive ART during chronic infection. Germline V gene lookup returns CDR1 SGHTS and CDR2 YDEGEE. Trimming stripped 4 bases from V and 3 bases from J, with 10 bases between. This CDR3 is 13 amino acids long. This chain uses TRBV5-8 with TRBJ1-2, with D hard to call. The material sequenced was CD4+ T cells sorted from PBMCs after roughly 20-hour stimulation, taken from a patient who received antiretroviral therapy. The clonotype comes from an adult man with HIV who was CMV-seropositive. In nucleotides, the CDR3 is TGTGCCAGCAGCCCCGTTGGGCACTATGGCTACACCTTC. Residues: CASSPVGHYGYTF.